Listed below are T cell receptor beta chains from one sample, sequenced in a study of blood T cell repertoires in COVID-19. Here immunoSEQ multiplex PCR was the method, and the copy in TCRdb shows in-frame clones only, minus some. The sample has roughly 80,000 clones, around 86% seen once. The sample comprised peripheral blood. The receptors here all came from an older woman with acute or convalescent COVID-19. Both conserved end residues are trimmed from each CDR3. The size field is filled for only some rows; it gives once, few, many or a size class.

J: TRBJ2-2; size: .; V: TRBV27; CDR3: ASSLEAATGELF
J: TRBJ1-1; size: .; V: TRBV28; CDR3: ASTLTRSRVMNTEAF
J: TRBJ2-2; size: .; V: TRBV18; CDR3: ASSLRAQQANTGELF
J: TRBJ2-1; size: once; V: TRBV19; CDR3: ASAGGEQF
J: TRBJ1-3; size: .; V: TRBV6-2/TRBV6-3; CDR3: ASSYGTEALNTIY
J: TRBJ1-5; size: .; V: TRBV6-2/TRBV6-3; CDR3: ASSYGSGGQPQH
J: TRBJ2-3; size: few; V: TRBV28; CDR3: ASHAGGFTDTQY
J: TRBJ1-1; size: .; V: TRBV28; CDR3: ASSSGQGNTEAF
J: TRBJ2-1; size: .; V: TRBV10-3; CDR3: AISESMGLGANEQF
J: TRBJ2-3; size: few; V: TRBV6-1; CDR3: ASSEVAGGTDTQY
J: TRBJ1-2; size: .; V: TRBV28; CDR3: ASSLFTDRVKGYT
J: TRBJ2-7; size: .; V: TRBV18; CDR3: ASSPARLGSYEQY
J: TRBJ2-5; size: .; V: TRBV28; CDR3: ASSSRLAGPEETQY
J: TRBJ1-4; size: few; V: TRBV10-3; CDR3: AIRQGQTEKLF
J: TRBJ1-4; size: .; V: TRBV7-9; CDR3: ALGGEEKLF
J: TRBJ1-2; size: .; V: TRBV28; CDR3: ASSSNRVDRTDYGYT
J: TRBJ1-1; size: .; V: TRBV23-1; CDR3: ASSPPGQGVYTEAF
J: TRBJ2-5; size: .; V: TRBV24-1; CDR3: ATSDTGVQETQY
J: TRBJ2-2; size: .; V: TRBV4-2; CDR3: ASSLFGDSEVHGELF
J: TRBJ2-5; size: .; V: TRBV6-4; CDR3: ASSDSASGTPLY
J: TRBJ2-7; size: .; V: TRBV7-6; CDR3: ASSYQPGQGREQY
J: TRBJ2-7; size: few; V: TRBV6-2/TRBV6-3; CDR3: ASSYHRAFEQY
J: TRBJ1-2; size: .; V: TRBV24-1; CDR3: ATSTQGAVHGYT
J: TRBJ2-1; size: .; V: TRBV6-6; CDR3: ASSPTGLAGGWDGSNEQF
J: TRBJ1-6; size: .; V: TRBV19; CDR3: ASSESGTDNSPLH
J: TRBJ1-2; size: .; V: TRBV10-1; CDR3: ALQGESVYGYT
J: TRBJ2-7; size: .; V: TRBV27; CDR3: ASSSPGQPAYEQY
J: TRBJ2-7; size: .; V: TRBV4-1; CDR3: ASSQVPRGNYEQY
J: TRBJ1-4; size: .; V: TRBV29-1; CDR3: SVVRNEKLF
J: TRBJ1-2; size: .; V: TRBV12-3/TRBV12-4; CDR3: ASSGWDSRGYT
J: TRBJ1-5; size: .; V: TRBV6-2/TRBV6-3; CDR3: ASSYGNRGYSNQPQH
J: TRBJ1-6; size: .; V: TRBV19; CDR3: ASRIRQGDSPLH
J: TRBJ1-2; size: .; V: TRBV20-1; CDR3: SARQDYGYT
J: TRBJ2-7; size: .; V: TRBV28; CDR3: ASQGQGVREQY
J: TRBJ1-2; size: .; V: TRBV27; CDR3: ASSSPGTEYGYT
J: TRBJ2-7; size: .; V: TRBV29-1; CDR3: SARTTGDEQY
J: TRBJ2-2; size: .; V: TRBV19; CDR3: ASSMTGHTGELF
J: TRBJ1-1; size: .; V: TRBV12-3/TRBV12-4; CDR3: ASSLGDRGQAF
J: TRBJ2-3; size: .; V: TRBV11-2; CDR3: ASSYDRGGLPTDTQY
J: TRBJ1-6; size: .; V: TRBV7-9; CDR3: ASSLLPRGRGTSPLH
J: TRBJ1-3; size: .; V: TRBV9; CDR3: ASSVGRQGRNTIY
J: TRBJ1-2; size: .; V: TRBV6-5; CDR3: ASSYDRGNYGYT
J: TRBJ2-2; size: .; V: TRBV11-2; CDR3: ASSLRVYANTGELF
J: TRBJ2-7; size: .; V: TRBV7-6; CDR3: ASSSDLRTGFYEQY
J: TRBJ2-7; size: .; V: TRBV11-2; CDR3: ASSLGLTYEQY
J: TRBJ2-2; size: .; V: TRBV29-1; CDR3: SVEAVAGELF
J: TRBJ1-4; size: .; V: TRBV4-2; CDR3: ASSQDGGASNEKLF
J: TRBJ2-1; size: .; V: TRBV4-1; CDR3: ASSPKPGTGSYNEQF
J: TRBJ1-1; size: .; V: TRBV5-1; CDR3: ASSPGDRDSTEAF
J: TRBJ1-2; size: .; V: TRBV5-4; CDR3: ASTRGRDGGYT
J: TRBJ1-1; size: .; V: TRBV5-1; CDR3: ASSLELGPVSEAF
J: TRBJ1-3; size: .; V: TRBV12-3/TRBV12-4; CDR3: ASSLGGTIY
J: TRBJ1-2; size: .; V: TRBV9; CDR3: ASSPQTGSYGYT
J: TRBJ1-1; size: .; V: TRBV5-4; CDR3: ASSLFSRTEAF
J: TRBJ2-7; size: .; V: TRBV7-3; CDR3: ASSYQTGPNYEQY